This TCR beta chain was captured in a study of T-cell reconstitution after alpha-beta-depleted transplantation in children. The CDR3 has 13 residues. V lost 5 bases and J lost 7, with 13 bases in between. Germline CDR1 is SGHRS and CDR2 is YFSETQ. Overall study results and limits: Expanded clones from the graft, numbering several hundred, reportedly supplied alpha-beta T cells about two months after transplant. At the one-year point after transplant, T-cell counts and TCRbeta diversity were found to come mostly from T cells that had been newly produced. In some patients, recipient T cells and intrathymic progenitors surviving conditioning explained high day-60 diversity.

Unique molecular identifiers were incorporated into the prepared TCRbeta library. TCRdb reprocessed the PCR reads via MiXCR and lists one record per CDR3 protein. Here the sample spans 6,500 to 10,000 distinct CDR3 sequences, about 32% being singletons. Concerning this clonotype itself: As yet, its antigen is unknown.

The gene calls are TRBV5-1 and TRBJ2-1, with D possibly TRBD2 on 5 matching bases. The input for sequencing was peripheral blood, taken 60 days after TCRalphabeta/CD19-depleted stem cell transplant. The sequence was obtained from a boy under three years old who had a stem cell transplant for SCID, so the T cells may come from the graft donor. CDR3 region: CASRTRVENEQFF. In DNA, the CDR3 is TGCGCCAGCAGAACTAGAGTAGAGAATGAGCAGTTCTTC. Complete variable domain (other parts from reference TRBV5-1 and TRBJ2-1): KAGVTQTPRYLIKTRGQQVTLSCSPISGHRSVSWYQQTPGQGLQFLFEYFSETQRNKGNFPGRFSGRQFSNSRSEMNVSTLELGDSALYLCASRTRVENEQFFGPGTRLTVL.